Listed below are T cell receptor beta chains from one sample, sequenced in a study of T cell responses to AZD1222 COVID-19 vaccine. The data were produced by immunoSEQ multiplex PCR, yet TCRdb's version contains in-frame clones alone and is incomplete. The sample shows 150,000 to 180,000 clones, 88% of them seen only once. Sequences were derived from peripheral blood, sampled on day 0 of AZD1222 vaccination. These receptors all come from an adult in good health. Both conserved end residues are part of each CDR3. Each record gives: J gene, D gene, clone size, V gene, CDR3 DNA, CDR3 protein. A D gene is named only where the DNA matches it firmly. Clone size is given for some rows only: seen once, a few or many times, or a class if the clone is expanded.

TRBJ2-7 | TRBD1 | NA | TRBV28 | TGTGCCAGCATTGGACAGGGGGGATCCTACGAGCAGTACTTC | CASIGQGGSYEQYF
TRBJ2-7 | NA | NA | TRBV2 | TGTGCCAGCAGTGAAAACAGAGGGAGGTACGAGCAGTACTTC | CASSENRGRYEQYF
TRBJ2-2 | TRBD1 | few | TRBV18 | TGTGCCAGCTCACCGGGACAGGGGAACACCGGGGAGCTGTTTTTT | CASSPGQGNTGELFF
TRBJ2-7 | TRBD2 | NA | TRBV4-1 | TGCGCCAGCAGCCAATATAGCGGGGGCACCTACGAGCAGTACTTC | CASSQYSGGTYEQYF
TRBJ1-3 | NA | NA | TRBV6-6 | TGTGCCAGCACCCCTCCGAGAGGCTCTGGAAACACCATATATTTT | CASTPPRGSGNTIYF
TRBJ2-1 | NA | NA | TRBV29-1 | TGCAGCGTTGAAGATCTGGGCAATGAGCAGTTCTTC | CSVEDLGNEQFF
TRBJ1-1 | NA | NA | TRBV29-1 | TGCAGCGTTGGCCAGGGTTCGCACACTGAAGCTTTCTTT | CSVGQGSHTEAFF
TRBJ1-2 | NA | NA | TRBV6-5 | TGTGCCAGCAGCCGGACGGAATATGGCTACACCTTC | CASSRTEYGYTF
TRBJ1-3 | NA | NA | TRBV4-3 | TGCGCCAGCAGCCCGCTTGGGATCGGAAACACCATATATTTT | CASSPLGIGNTIYF
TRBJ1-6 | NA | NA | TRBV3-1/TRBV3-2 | TGTGCCAGCAACCAAAACGGTAATTCACCCCTCCACTTT | CASNQNGNSPLHF
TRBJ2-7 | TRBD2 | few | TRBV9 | TGTGCCAGCAGCTTAACCGGGACTAGCGCCTCCCACGAGCAGTACTTC | CASSLTGTSASHEQYF
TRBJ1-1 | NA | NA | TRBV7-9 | TGTGCCAGCAGCCTGGGGGGAGTGAACACTGAAGCTTTCTTT | CASSLGGVNTEAFF
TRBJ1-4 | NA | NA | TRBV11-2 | TGTGCCAGCAGCTTAGCCGGGTATGAAAAACTGTTTTTT | CASSLAGYEKLFF
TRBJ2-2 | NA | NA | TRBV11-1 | TGTGCCAGCAGCGGAGGTAACACCGGGGAGCTGTTTTTT | CASSGGNTGELFF
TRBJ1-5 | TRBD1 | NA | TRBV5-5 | TGTGCCAGCAGTCGGGAGGGACAGGGGGCTAATCAGCCCCAGCATTTT | CASSREGQGANQPQHF
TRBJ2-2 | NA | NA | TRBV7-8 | TGTGCCAGCAGCTATACCTTGTCCCGAGGCCGGGCCGGGGAGCTGTTTTTT | CASSYTLSRGRAGELFF
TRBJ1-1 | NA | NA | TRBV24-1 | TGTGCCACCAGTGACGTGGGGACTGAAGCTTTCTTT | CATSDVGTEAFF
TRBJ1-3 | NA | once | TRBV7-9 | TGTGCCAGCAGCTTAGCGCAGACAAACTCTGGAAACACCATATATTTT | CASSLAQTNSGNTIYF
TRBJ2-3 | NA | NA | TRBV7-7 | TGTGCCAGCAGCTGGGCAGGGGAGGATACGCAGTATTTT | CASSWAGEDTQYF
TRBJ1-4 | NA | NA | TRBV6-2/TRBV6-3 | TGTGCCAGCAGTTACATCCGGGAAAAACTGTTTTTT | CASSYIREKLFF
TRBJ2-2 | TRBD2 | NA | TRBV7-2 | TGTGCCAGCAGCTTTGGTAGCGGGGGGGCCGGCACCGGGGAGCTGTTTTTT | CASSFGSGGAGTGELFF
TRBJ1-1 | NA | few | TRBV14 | TGTGCCAGCAGCCTTTCGACTGCGAACACTGAAGCTTTCTTT | CASSLSTANTEAFF
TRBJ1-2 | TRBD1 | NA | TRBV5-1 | TGCGCCAGCAGCTTAGGGGACAGGGGAACTGGCTACACCTTC | CASSLGDRGTGYTF
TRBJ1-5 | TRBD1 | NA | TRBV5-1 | TGCGCCAGCAGCTTGGATTCAGGGGGAAATCAGCCCCAGCATTTT | CASSLDSGGNQPQHF
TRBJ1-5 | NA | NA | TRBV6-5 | TGTGCCAGCAGCGTTCGACACGTAAGCAATCAGCCCCAGCATTTT | CASSVRHVSNQPQHF
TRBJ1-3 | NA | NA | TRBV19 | TGTGCCAGTAGTCCCAATCTTAAGAGCTCTGGAAACACCATATATTTT | CASSPNLKSSGNTIYF
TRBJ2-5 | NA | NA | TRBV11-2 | TGTGCCAGCAGCTTTTACGGGCAAGAGACCCAGTACTTC | CASSFYGQETQYF
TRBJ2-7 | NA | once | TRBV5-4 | TGTGCCAGCAGCTTGATTGCAGGGGACCACGAGCAGTACTTC | CASSLIAGDHEQYF
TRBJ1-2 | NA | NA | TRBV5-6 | TGTGCCAGCAGCAAGGGGGGCGGAAGATATGGCTACACCTTC | CASSKGGGRYGYTF
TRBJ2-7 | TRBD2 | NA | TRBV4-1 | TGCGCCAGCAGCCATCCCCCGGGAGCGGGGGGGCCATACGAGCAGTACTTC | CASSHPPGAGGPYEQYF
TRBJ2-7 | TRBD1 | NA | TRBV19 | TGTGCCAGTAGTAACGGACAGGGGGCCCCCTACGAGCAGTACTTC | CASSNGQGAPYEQYF